The rows below give T cell receptor beta chains drawn from one sample of a study of T cells in pancreatic ductal adenocarcinoma. Sequencing used immunoSEQ multiplex PCR; TCRdb keeps in-frame clones, though not all of them. The sample holds about 12,000 clones, 75% to 90% seen once. The sample comprised PBMCs. The source is a human donor with pancreatic ductal adenocarcinoma. Each CDR3 is given with its conserved first and last residue. The D gene is left open where the match is weak. A clone size is listed for some rows: how often the clone was seen (once, few, many), or a class if it is expanded.

CASSTATGAFF,TGTGCCAGCAGCACAGCGACCGGAGCTTTCTTT,NA,TRBJ1-1,TRBV21-1,NA
CASSYSGRETQYF,TGTGCCAGCAGCTATAGCGGGCGGGAGACCCAGTACTTC,TRBD2,TRBJ2-5,TRBV2,NA
CASSLGVGPTDTQYF,TGTGCCAGCAGCTTAGGGGTTGGGCCTACAGATACGCAGTATTTT,NA,TRBJ2-3,TRBV11-3,NA
CASTLKGGREETQYF,TGTGCCAGCACTCTCAAAGGGGGGCGAGAAGAGACCCAGTACTTC,NA,TRBJ2-5,TRBV2,NA
CASSIGQGATDTQYF,TGTGCCAGTAGTATCGGACAGGGGGCGACAGATACGCAGTATTTT,TRBD1,TRBJ2-3,TRBV19,NA
CASSTTGDAKNIQYF,TGCGCCAGCAGTACTACAGGGGACGCCAAAAACATTCAGTACTTC,TRBD1,TRBJ2-4,TRBV4-3,NA
CAISDTTAGLEQYF,TGTGCCATCAGTGATACCACTGCAGGCCTCGAGCAGTACTTC,NA,TRBJ2-7,TRBV10-3,NA
CASSDDSLAQQYF,TGCGCCAGCAGTGATGATAGTTTGGCCCAGCAGTACTTC,NA,TRBJ2-7,TRBV10-1,NA
CASSEYSSGANVLTF,TGTGCCAGCAGTGAGTACAGCTCTGGGGCCAACGTCCTGACTTTC,NA,TRBJ2-6,TRBV6-1,NA
CASSDPWGGAYEQYF,TGCGCCAGCAGTGACCCTTGGGGTGGGGCCTACGAGCAGTACTTC,NA,TRBJ2-7,TRBV10-2,NA
CASSLVLGGGLSYEQYF,TGTGCCAGCAGCTTAGTGTTAGGTGGGGGCCTCTCCTACGAGCAGTACTTC,NA,TRBJ2-7,TRBV11-2,few
CAISESGIRGTEAFF,TGTGCCATCAGTGAGTCAGGAATCCGGGGAACTGAAGCTTTCTTT,NA,TRBJ1-1,TRBV10-3,NA
CAWSAGTVDYGYTF,TGTGCCTGGAGTGCAGGGACGGTCGACTATGGCTACACCTTC,NA,TRBJ1-2,TRBV30,NA
CASSLESNQPQHF,TGTGCCAGCAGCTTAGAAAGTAATCAGCCCCAGCATTTT,NA,TRBJ1-5,TRBV7-6,NA
CASRQGAYEQYF,TGTGCCAGTCGCCAGGGGGCCTACGAGCAGTACTTC,TRBD1,TRBJ2-7,TRBV6-1,NA
CASSQDISGSLRGIDEQYF,TGCGCCAGCAGCCAAGATATTAGCGGGAGTCTAAGGGGAATAGACGAGCAGTACTTC,TRBD2,TRBJ2-7,TRBV4-3,NA
CASSLVGGANEQFF,TGTGCCAGCAGCTTAGTAGGGGGGGCGAATGAGCAGTTCTTC,NA,TRBJ2-1,TRBV7-2,NA
CASSLGQGGQPQHF,TGCGCCAGCAGCTTAGGACAGGGAGGTCAGCCCCAGCATTTT,TRBD1,TRBJ1-5,TRBV4-1,NA
CASSKGGKGLVTYNEQFF,TGTGCCAGCAGCAAAGGGGGTAAAGGACTAGTTACCTACAATGAGCAGTTCTTC,NA,TRBJ2-1,TRBV21-1,NA
CASSPPWTVITLDAYTQYF,TGTGCCAGCTCACCCCCATGGACAGTCATTACCCTCGATGCGTATACGCAGTATTTT,NA,TRBJ2-3,TRBV18,NA